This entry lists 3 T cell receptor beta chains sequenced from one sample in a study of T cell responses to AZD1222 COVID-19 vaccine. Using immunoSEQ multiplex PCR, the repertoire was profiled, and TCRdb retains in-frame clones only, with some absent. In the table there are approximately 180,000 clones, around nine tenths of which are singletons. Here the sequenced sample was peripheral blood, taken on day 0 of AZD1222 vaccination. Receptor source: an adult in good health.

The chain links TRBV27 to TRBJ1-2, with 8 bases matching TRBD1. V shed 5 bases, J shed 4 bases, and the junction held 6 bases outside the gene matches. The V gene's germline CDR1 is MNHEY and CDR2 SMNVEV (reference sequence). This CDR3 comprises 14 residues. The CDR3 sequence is CASSPGTGSYGYTF. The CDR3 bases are TGTGCCAGCAGTCCAGGGACAGGTTCCTATGGCTACACCTTC.

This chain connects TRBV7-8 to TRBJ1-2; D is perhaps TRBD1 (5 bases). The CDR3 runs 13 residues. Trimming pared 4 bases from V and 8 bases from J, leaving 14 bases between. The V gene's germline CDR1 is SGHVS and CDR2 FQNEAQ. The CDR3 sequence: CASSYSGNGGYTF. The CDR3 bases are TGTGCCAGCAGCTACTCAGGGAACGGCGGCTACACCTTC.

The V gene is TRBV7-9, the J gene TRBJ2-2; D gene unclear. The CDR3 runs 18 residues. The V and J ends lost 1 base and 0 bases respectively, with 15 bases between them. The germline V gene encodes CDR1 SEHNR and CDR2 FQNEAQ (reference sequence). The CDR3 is CASSLEVGRSANTGELFF. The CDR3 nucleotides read TGTGCCAGCAGCTTAGAGGTCGGCCGCAGCGCGAACACCGGGGAGCTGTTTTTT.